The text below deals with one TCR beta chain. What it binds is unknown. The data are from a study of T cell responses to AZD1222 COVID-19 vaccine. Study at large: Both about-4-week and about-12-week second-dose recipients were combined. Overall study results and limits: A rise in Spike-specific TCR breadth and depth followed two AZD1222 doses.

Sequencing was performed with immunoSEQ multiplex PCR; in TCRdb, only in-frame clones are kept and a portion is missing. Of nearly 110,000 clones listed, about nine tenths were seen once; the top ten hold approximately 4%. V trimming: 4 bases; J trimming: 0 bases; junction bases outside the gene matches: 7. Per the germline V gene, CDR1 is SGHNT and CDR2 is YYREEE (reference sequence). This CDR3 is built from 16 residues. This receptor was obtained from an adult in good health. This specimen was peripheral blood, taken on day 0 of AZD1222 vaccination. The V and J genes are TRBV5-4 and TRBJ1-1; 9 nucleotides line up with TRBD1. Here the CDR3 reads CASSGGQGSLNTEAFF. The CDR3 region has the DNA TGTGCCAGCAGCGGGGGACAGGGATCACTGAACACTGAAGCTTTCTTT.